The 8 T cell receptor beta chains presented below share a single source sample, sequenced in a study of Ad26.COV2.S vaccination and SARS-CoV-2 variants. Repertoires were generated with immunoSEQ multiplex PCR, while TCRdb's copy carries only in-frame clones and drops some. The table includes roughly 92,000 clones, about four fifths detected once. The sample was peripheral blood, taken after recovery from COVID-19. Receptors were obtained from a human donor who had recovered from COVID-19.

The chain recombines TRBV21-1 with TRBJ1-1. TRBV21-1 is a documented pseudogene. This CDR3 contains 16 residues. Here the CDR3 DNA reads TGTGCCAGCAGCAAAGGCCCAGGACCTCTGAACACTGAAGCTTTCTTT. Encoded protein: CASSKGPGPLNTEAFF.

The chain couples TRBV7-2 to TRBJ1-2; D is ambiguous. This CDR3 has 14 residues. Germline assignment: CDR1 SGHTA and CDR2 FQGNSA. V gave up 6 bases and J gave up 2 bases, with 13 bases separating them. The CDR3 bases are TGTGCCAGCAGTTCCAATGAGGGCAACTATGGCTACACCTTC. This sequence encodes CASSSNEGNYGYTF. The full variable domain, its missing parts supplied by reference TRBV7-2 and TRBJ1-2, is GAGVSQSPSNKVTEKGKDVELRCDPISGHTALYWYRQSLGQGLEFLIYFQGNSAPDKSGLPSDRFSAERTGGSVSTLTIQRTQQEDSAVYLCASSSNEGNYGYTFGSGTRLTVV.

The chain employs TRBV29-1 and TRBJ2-3; 11 nucleotides line up with TRBD2. The germline V gene encodes CDR1 SQVTM and CDR2 ANQGSEA. After removal of 6 bases from V and 6 bases from J, the junction contained 5 bases not matched to a gene. The CDR3 has 13 amino acids. The CDR3 loop reads CSVRSGRGDTQYF. CDR3 DNA: TGCAGCGTCCGTAGCGGGAGGGGGGATACGCAGTATTTT.

The V and J genes are TRBV5-1 and TRBJ1-2, with unresolved D. The V end lost 0 bases, the J end lost 8 bases, and 14 bases lay between the germline ends. The CDR3 length is 14 residues. CDR1 and CDR2 from the germline V gene are SGHRS and YFSETQ. CDR3: CASSLATSVGGYTF. Here the CDR3 DNA reads TGCGCCAGCAGCTTGGCCACTTCAGTGGGCGGCTACACCTTC.

The chain uses TRBV6-1 and TRBJ1-1, with 9 bases aligning to TRBD1. Germline CDR1 and CDR2: MNHNS and SASEGT. The trim removed 1 base at V and 5 bases at J, leaving 8 bases unmatched. This CDR3 has 16 residues. The CDR3 DNA reads TGTGCCAGCAGTGAAGGGACAGGGGTTGTATGGACTGAAGCTTTCTTT. Its translation is CASSEGTGVVWTEAFF.

CDR3 in amino acids: CASSYGGNQPQHF. In DNA, the CDR3 is TGTGCCAGCAGCTACGGGGGGAATCAGCCCCAGCATTTT. The V and J genes are TRBV7-8 and TRBJ1-5, with TRBD1 as a possible D gene (5 bases). Germline V gene sequence: CDR1 SGHVS, CDR2 FQNEAQ. The CDR3 consists of 13 residues. V was pared by 4 bases and J by 4 bases, with 8 bases between.

This chain connects TRBV18 to TRBJ1-4; TRBD1 matches at 9 bases. Unmatched junction bases numbered 15, after V lost 3 bases and J lost 7 bases. The germline V gene has CDR1 KGHSH and CDR2 LQKENI. CDR3 length equals 18 residues. CDR3: CASSPEFIAQGAGEKLFF. DNA of the CDR3: TGTGCCAGCTCACCCGAGTTCATCGCACAGGGGGCAGGTGAAAAACTGTTTTTT.

The gene calls are TRBV7-9 and TRBJ2-7; D may be TRBD2 (5 bases). Germline loops: CDR1 SEHNR, CDR2 FQNEAQ (reference sequence). The CDR3 runs 16 residues. Deletions cut 2 bases from V and 1 base from J, with 15 bases between. The CDR3 reads CASSLTPGNPSYEQYF. CDR3 DNA sequence: TGTGCCAGCAGCTTAACACCCGGGAACCCGTCCTACGAGCAGTACTTC.